These 7 T cell receptor beta chains were all obtained from the same sample, sequenced in a study of T-cell memory formation after mild COVID-19. TCRdb reprocessed the 5' RACE reads with MiXCR, giving one entry per CDR3 protein. The profile shows around 140,000 distinct CDR3 sequences, 20% to 25% of them singletons. The sequencing sample was made of PBMCs or a T cell subset sorted from them (not recorded which). Every receptor here comes from an adult woman who had mild COVID-19 (a few samples of this study predate the infection). Cell type and time point are not known.

This clonotype was picked up a small number of times. This chain joins TRBV4-3 and TRBJ2-1; unclear D gene. Germline values: CDR1 LGHNA, CDR2 YSLEER. Trimming cost V 0 bases and J 7 bases, with 13 bases left between them. CDR3 length: 15 residues. The CDR3 protein is CASSQDLDSGNEQFF. CDR3 nucleotides: TGCGCCAGCAGCCAAGATCTAGATTCGGGTAATGAGCAGTTCTTC.

There are a few counts of this clonotype. The chain joins TRBV9 to TRBJ1-1; TRBD1 matches 9 bases. From germline, CDR1 is SGDLS and CDR2 YYNGEE. The CDR3 is 15 amino acids. The ends lost 2 bases at V and 4 bases at J; junction bases unmatched: 6. The CDR3 sequence: CASSVGTGWGTEAFF. The CDR3 nucleotides are TGTGCCAGCAGCGTCGGGACAGGGTGGGGCACTGAAGCTTTCTTT.

A few counts support this clonotype. The rearrangement uses TRBV6-2 or TRBV6-3 and TRBJ2-1; TRBD2 might be the D (6 bases). CDR1 and CDR2 (germline): MNHEY, SVGEGT. Trimming took 0 bases from V and 2 from J, leaving 11 bases between them. The CDR3 sequence is 16 residues long. CDR3 bases: TGTGCCAGCAGTTACTCACGGGAGCGGCCCTACAATGAGCAGTTCTTC. Translating gives CASSYSRERPYNEQFF.

This clonotype has a handful of counts. The chain combines TRBV5-1 with TRBJ1-1; 7 bases agree with TRBD1. Per the germline V gene, CDR1 is SGHRS and CDR2 is YFSETQ. J was trimmed by 0 bases and V by 3 bases; bases with no gene match: 5. CDR3 length: 15 amino acids. CDR3 in amino acids: CASSSWDSMNTEAFF. The CDR3 nucleotides are TGCGCCAGCAGCTCATGGGACAGTATGAACACTGAAGCTTTCTTT.

The chain carries TRBV11-2 and TRBJ1-2, with D possibly being TRBD1 (5 bases). CDR3 length: 15 amino acids. V was shortened by 5 bases and J by 2 bases, with 15 bases between the two germline ends. Germline V lookup: CDR1 SGHAT, CDR2 FQNNGV. The CDR3 nucleotides are TGTGCCAGCAGCCCCGGGTTTGGGGCGAACTATGGCTACACCTTC. Its protein is CASSPGFGANYGYTF.

The sample holds one count of this clonotype. The chain is built from TRBV5-4 and TRBJ2-1, with 9 positions matching TRBD2. Germline V gene sequence: CDR1 SGHNT, CDR2 YYREEE (reference sequence). This CDR3 has 16 residues. Trimming took 4 bases from V and 5 from J; bases not matched to a gene: 10. CDR3 DNA: TGTGCCAGCAGCGAGCCGGGGGTAGCGGGAGACAATGAGCAGTTCTTC. It specifies CASSEPGVAGDNEQFF. Based on the CDR3 plus reference TRBV5-4 and TRBJ2-1, the full variable domain is ETGVTQSPTHLIKTRGQQVTLRCSSQSGHNTVSWYQQALGQGPQFIFQYYREEENGRGNFPPRFSGLQFPNYSSELNVNALELDDSALYLCASSEPGVAGDNEQFFGPGTRLTVL.

The rearrangement links TRBV20-1 to TRBJ2-1; D possibly uses TRBD1 or TRBD2 (5 bases each). Trimming removed 1 base from V and 1 base from J, with 14 bases in between. CDR3 length: 16 residues. From germline, CDR1 is DFQATT and CDR2 SNEGSKA (reference sequence). The CDR3 sequence is CSARVPGQASYNEQFF. In DNA form, the CDR3 reads TGCAGTGCTAGAGTTCCGGGGCAGGCGTCCTACAATGAGCAGTTCTTC.